The 19 T cell receptor beta chains below all came from one sample that was sequenced in a study of cytomegalovirus exposure and HLA in healthy donors. In the PCR, 60 Vbeta and 13 Jbeta primers were used. The data were produced by immunoSEQ multiplex PCR, yet TCRdb's version contains in-frame clones alone and is incomplete. This sample has roughly 140,000 clones, with around 75% found just once. The specimen sequenced was PBMCs. These receptors all come from a man aged 18 to 30 in good health and CMV-seronegative.

The rearrangement joins TRBV27 to TRBJ2-1; TRBD2 might be the D (5 bases). The CDR3 is made up of 15 amino acids. The ends were cut back, 6 bases at V and 6 bases at J, with 18 bases in the middle. Germline assignment: CDR1 MNHEY and CDR2 SMNVEV (reference sequence). The CDR3 here is CASSFLDFYGNEQFF. The CDR3 region has the DNA TGTGCCAGCAGCTTCCTGGACTTTTACGGCAATGAGCAGTTCTTC.

The chain carries TRBV18 and TRBJ2-7; TRBD2 aligns across 7 bases. CDR3 length equals 14 residues. The V gene's germline CDR1 is KGHSH and CDR2 LQKENI. V lost 3 bases, J lost 2 bases, and 4 bases stayed unmatched. CDR3 DNA: TGTGCCAGCTCACCCGCGGGAGAGGCCTACGAGCAGTACTTC. This translates into CASSPAGEAYEQYF. Using reference TRBV18 and TRBJ2-7 for the parts outside the CDR3, the full variable domain is NAGVMQNPRHLVRRRGQEARLRCSPMKGHSHVYWYRQLPEEGLKFMVYLQKENIIDESGMPKERFSAEFPKEGPSILRIQQVVRGDSAAYFCASSPAGEAYEQYFGPGTRLTVT.

The chain joins TRBV5-1 to TRBJ2-3, with 7 nucleotides matching TRBD2. Germline assignment: CDR1 SGHRS and CDR2 YFSETQ. The CDR3 length is 15 residues. Unmatched junction bases numbered 5, after V lost 1 base and J lost 3 bases. DNA of the CDR3: TGCGCCAGCAGCTTGCGCGGGAGAATGACAGATACGCAGTATTTT. Protein: CASSLRGRMTDTQYF.

V and J are TRBV7-9 and TRBJ2-3, with 10 bases matching TRBD1. Germline assignment: CDR1 SEHNR and CDR2 FQNEAQ (reference sequence). The ends lost 5 bases at V and 2 bases at J; junction bases unmatched: 1. There are 14 residues in the CDR3. The CDR3 loop is CASSGTGATDTQYF. The CDR3 nucleotides are TGTGCCAGCAGCGGGACAGGGGCCACAGATACGCAGTATTTT.

The chain is built from TRBV6-5 and TRBJ1-6; the match to TRBD1 covers 7 bases. This CDR3 has 15 amino acids. Germline lookup yields CDR1 MNHEY and CDR2 SVGAGI. V shed 6 bases, J shed 10 bases, and the junction held 12 bases outside the gene matches. This chain's CDR3 is CASSPRRGGDSPLHF. The CDR3 DNA reads TGTGCCAGCAGCCCCCGGCGAGGGGGCGACTCACCCCTCCACTTT.

CDR3: CASSRTGPLNTEAFF. The CDR3 DNA follows: TGTGCCAGCAGCCGGACAGGGCCGCTGAACACTGAAGCTTTCTTT. This chain uses TRBV7-2 with TRBJ1-1, with TRBD1 identical over 8 bases. The CDR3 length is 15 residues. J lost 0 bases, V lost 5 bases, and 5 bases had no gene match. The germline gives CDR1 SGHTA, CDR2 FQGNSA.

The V call is TRBV30, the J call TRBJ2-7, with TRBD2 matching 8 bases. Germline CDR1 GTSNPN, CDR2 SVGIG (reference sequence). The CDR3 runs 13 residues. After removal of 3 bases from V and 7 bases from J, the junction contained 8 bases not matched to a gene. The CDR3 sequence is CAWRVAGQWEQYF. CDR3 nucleotide sequence: TGTGCCTGGAGGGTAGCGGGACAATGGGAGCAGTACTTC.

The chain employs TRBV5-4 and TRBJ2-7; 9 bases line up with TRBD1. V lost 5 bases, J lost 4 bases, and 13 bases stayed unmatched. Germline values: CDR1 SGHNT, CDR2 YYREEE (reference sequence). The CDR3 extends over 16 amino acids. CDR3 amino acids: CASRTDPGQGNYEQYF. The CDR3 nucleotides read TGTGCCAGCAGAACTGACCCGGGACAGGGCAATTACGAGCAGTACTTC.

This clone occurred a few times. The chain links TRBV9 to TRBJ1-5, with TRBD1 matching 12 bases. There are 16 residues in the CDR3. CDR1 and CDR2 from the germline V gene are SGDLS and YYNGEE. After removal of 3 bases from V and 7 bases from J, the junction contained 8 bases not matched to a gene. CDR3 sequence: CASSAGGTGGFQPQHF. CDR3 nucleotide sequence: TGTGCCAGCAGCGCGGGAGGGACAGGGGGCTTCCAGCCCCAGCATTTT.

The V gene is TRBV27, the J gene TRBJ2-3, with D tentatively TRBD2 (5 bases). CDR3 size: 16 residues. Germline V gives CDR1 MNHEY, CDR2 SMNVEV (reference sequence). Deletions cut 3 bases from V and 2 bases from J, with 15 bases between. The CDR3 DNA reads as TGTGCCAGCAGTTTTTCAGGACTGGGGTTCACAGATACGCAGTATTTT. It translates to CASSFSGLGFTDTQYF.

The rearrangement joins TRBV7-9 to TRBJ1-4; 8 nucleotides line up with TRBD1. The junction had 6 bases not matched to a gene; V was cut back by 5 bases and J by 4 bases. This CDR3 spans 15 amino acids. CDR1 is SEHNR, CDR2 FQNEAQ, per germline (reference sequence). This CDR3 is CASSQGQAYNEKLFF. The CDR3 region has the DNA TGTGCCAGCAGCCAGGGACAGGCCTATAATGAAAAACTGTTTTTT.

This clone appeared a few times. The V and J genes are TRBV11-3 and TRBJ2-3; 9 nucleotides agree with TRBD1. CDR1 is SGHNT and CDR2 is YENEEA in the germline V gene. V shed 4 bases and J 10 bases; nucleotides not matched to a gene: 12. The CDR3 consists of 15 residues. The CDR3 sequence: CASSSHRDRDPSQYF. CDR3 sequence (DNA): TGTGCCAGCAGCTCACACCGGGACAGGGACCCGTCGCAGTATTTT.

J is TRBJ2-7 and V is TRBV18, with TRBD2 matching over 7 bases. The trim removed 3 bases at V and 3 bases at J, leaving 5 bases unmatched. The germline gives CDR1 KGHSH, CDR2 LQKENI. This CDR3 has 14 amino acids. This CDR3 is CASSPQASGYEQYF. CDR3 nucleotide sequence: TGTGCCAGCTCACCGCAGGCTAGCGGCTACGAGCAGTACTTC.

This clone was seen more than once but under ten times. This chain links TRBV7-8 with TRBJ2-7; D is undetermined. CDR1 is SGHVS, CDR2 FQNEAQ, per germline. The CDR3 is 13 amino acids. CDR3 in DNA: TGTTCCATCAAGCAGAGGCCGGCATACGAGCAGTACTTC. Translated: CSIKQRPAYEQYF.

This clone was picked up a small number of times. The V gene is TRBV19, the J gene TRBJ2-7, with TRBD2 as a possible D gene (5 bases). Germline CDR1 reads LNHDA; CDR2 reads SQIVND (reference sequence). The V end lost 3 bases, the J end lost 7 bases, and 16 bases lay between the germline ends. This CDR3 has 14 residues. The DNA for the CDR3 is TGTGCCAGTAGTATGGGCCTAGTCCGGGAAGAGCAGTACTTC. It is translated as CASSMGLVREEQYF.

This sequence joins TRBV4-1 and TRBJ2-5; D might be TRBD2 (5 bases). This CDR3 spans 15 amino acids. The V gene lost 0 bases and the J gene lost 6 bases, with 14 bases spanning the gap. Per germline, CDR1 MGHRA and CDR2 YSYEKL. The DNA for the CDR3 is TGCGCCAGCAGCCAAGATGGGGAGCCAAGAAAGACCCAGTACTTC. Protein sequence: CASSQDGEPRKTQYF.

The V gene is TRBV6-7, the J gene TRBJ1-3, with a possible D match to TRBD1 (5 bases). TRBV6-7 is treated as an ORF (open reading frame) with a function not yet certain. V lost 5 bases and J 0 bases, leaving 17 bases between the germline ends. There are 17 residues in the CDR3. Here the CDR3 reads CASSAGIKDSSGNTIYF. The CDR3 DNA reads as TGTGCCAGCAGTGCAGGGATCAAGGATAGCTCTGGAAACACCATATATTTT.

The table lists this clone with a few counts. The chain combines TRBV18 with TRBJ1-1, with TRBD1 identical over 10 bases. CDR1 KGHSH and CDR2 LQKENI come from the germline V gene. Trimming took 4 bases from V and 3 from J; bases not matched to a gene: 8. The CDR3 consists of 16 residues. The CDR3 is CASSLGTGERDTEAFF. Written as DNA, the CDR3 is TGTGCCAGCTCACTCGGGACAGGGGAACGGGACACTGAAGCTTTCTTT.

Comments on this clone: Germline and junction disagree at one end, which may indicate a read error. This chain joins TRBV5-8 and TRBJ2-5; D is ambiguous. Germline V lookup: CDR1 SGHTS, CDR2 YDEGEE. The CDR3 has 8 amino acids. The CDR3 reads CASSPRDF. The CDR3 nucleotides are TGTGCCAGCAGCCCCCGTGACTTC.